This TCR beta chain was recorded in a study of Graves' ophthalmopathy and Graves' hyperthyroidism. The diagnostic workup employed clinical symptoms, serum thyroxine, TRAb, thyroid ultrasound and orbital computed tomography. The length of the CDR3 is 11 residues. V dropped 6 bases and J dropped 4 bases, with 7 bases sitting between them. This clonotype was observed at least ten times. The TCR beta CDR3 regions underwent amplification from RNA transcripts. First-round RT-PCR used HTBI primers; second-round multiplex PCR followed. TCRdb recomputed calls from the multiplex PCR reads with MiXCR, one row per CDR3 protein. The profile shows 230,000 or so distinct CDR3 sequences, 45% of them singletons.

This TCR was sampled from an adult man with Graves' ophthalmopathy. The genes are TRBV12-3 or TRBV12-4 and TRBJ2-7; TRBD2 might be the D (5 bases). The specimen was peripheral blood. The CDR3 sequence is CASSRGYEQYF. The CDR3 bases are TGTGCCAGCAGCCGAGGGTACGAGCAGTACTTC.